This T cell receptor (beta chain) was captured in a study of shared clonotypes between healthy human individuals. Study outcomes and limitations: The authors expected sequencing depth to affect clonotype sharing among donors. Approximately 5% was the fraction of naive CD4 clonotypes found shared across four donors.

The protocol was immunoSEQ multiplex PCR, while the TCRdb copy is restricted to in-frame clones and leaves out a portion. The sample records about 1 million clones, 60% to 80% being singletons. Per germline, CDR1 MDHEN and CDR2 SYDVKM. This CDR3 comprises 14 residues. Trimming took 9 bases from V and 4 from J, leaving 18 bases between them. This clone turned up a few times. Its antigen is not identified. V and J are TRBV28 and TRBJ1-2; maybe TRBD1 (5 bases). Sequenced: memory CD4+ T cells sorted from blood. Subset given: CD45RA-negative fraction. The sequence was collected from a man aged 18-30 years in good health. CDR3 in amino acids: CASVIGTAGYGYTF. CDR3 coding DNA: TGTGCCAGTGTAATTGGGACGGCAGGCTATGGCTACACCTTC.